This T cell receptor beta chain was identified in a study of beta chain features in type 1 diabetes. Study at large: Patients were similar to healthy donors in age and gender (as well as in cell yields). Across all samples, about 100 million sorted cells were examined.

This clone turned up a few times. The authors reverse transcribed all of the isolated RNA, so sequencing captured expressed TCRB transcripts. TCRdb's copy holds only in-frame clones and misses some; the assay was immunoSEQ multiplex PCR. Among fewer than 550,000 clones listed, over 9.5% were seen once. The germline CDR1 and CDR2 sequences are SGHTA and FQGNSA. This CDR3 contains 14 residues. J was trimmed by 1 base and V by 6 bases; bases with no gene match: 5. A single heparinised draw of roughly 0.11 L on average was taken per donor. CD4+ naive, central memory, regulatory and stem cell-like memory cells were sorted via CD45RO/CCR7/CD25/CD127/CD95/CD27.

The V call is TRBV7-2, the J call TRBJ2-7; 8 bases are shared with TRBD1. The sequence was obtained from a young woman in good health. The sample was naive CD4+ T cells from blood. CDR3 region: CASRIGQGSYEQYF. The CDR3 coding sequence is TGTGCCAGCAGGATCGGACAGGGATCCTACGAGCAGTACTTC. Full variable domain (rest looked up from reference TRBV7-2 and TRBJ2-7): GAGVSQSPSNKVTEKGKDVELRCDPISGHTALYWYRQSLGQGLEFLIYFQGNSAPDKSGLPSDRFSAERTGGSVSTLTIQRTQQEDSAVYLCASRIGQGSYEQYFGPGTRLTVT.